Shown below are 15 T cell receptor beta chains from a single sample sequenced in a study of blood T cell repertoires in COVID-19. Assay used: immunoSEQ multiplex PCR; TCRdb lists only in-frame clones, some missing. The sample holds roughly 300,000 clones, over 75% seen once. The sample consisted of PBMCs or T cells enriched from blood (not recorded which). These TCRs come from a woman under 30 who had recovered from COVID-19.

A single count supports this clone. This chain joins TRBV10-3 and TRBJ2-5, with 10 positions matching TRBD2. Trimming at V came to 8 bases and at J to 2 bases, leaving 5 bases not matched to a gene. Germline assignment: CDR1 ENHRY and CDR2 SYGVKD. The CDR3 has 14 residues. The chain's CDR3 is CAISASGGQETQYF. CDR3 DNA sequence: TGTGCCATCTCGGCTAGCGGGGGTCAAGAGACCCAGTACTTC.

V is TRBV5-1 and J is TRBJ1-5, with 7 bases identical to TRBD1. The CDR3 length is 15 residues. V gave up 0 bases and J gave up 2 bases; unmatched junction bases: 2. Germline V gene data show CDR1 as SGHRS and CDR2 as YFSETQ. CDR3 region: CASSLDTGGNQPQHF. The CDR3 DNA sequence: TGCGCCAGCAGCTTGGATACAGGGGGCAATCAGCCCCAGCATTTT.

CDR3 sequence (DNA): TGTGCCAGTTCCCCGGGTGGTGAGCAGTACTTC. Amino acids: CASSPGGEQYF. The chain employs TRBV11-2 and TRBJ2-7; unclear D gene. V shed 9 bases and J shed 7 bases, with 13 bases lying between them. The CDR3 has 11 residues. Germline CDR1 reads SGHAT; CDR2 reads FQNNGV. Full variable domain (outside the CDR3, taken from reference TRBV11-2 and TRBJ2-7): EAGVAQSPRYKIIEKRQSVAFWCNPISGHATLYWYQQILGQGPKLLIQFQNNGVVDDSQLPKDRFSAERLKGVDSTLKIQPAKLEDSAVYLCASSPGGEQYFGPGTRLTVT.

The genes are TRBV2 and TRBJ2-2; D call uncertain. This CDR3 has 14 amino acids. CDR1 is SNHLY, CDR2 FYNNEI, per germline. The V end was cut by 7 bases, the J end by 0 bases, with 9 bases between. The CDR3 loop reads CASKQLPNTGELFF. CDR3 nucleotides: TGTGCCAGCAAACAGCTTCCGAACACCGGGGAGCTGTTTTTT.

V and J are TRBV19 and TRBJ1-1; D gene unclear. The CDR3 length is 13 residues. The V gene lost 4 bases and the J gene lost 3 bases, with 9 bases spanning the gap. Germline V CDR1 and CDR2: LNHDA, SQIVND (reference sequence). The CDR3 protein is CASSRLMDTEAFF. For the CDR3, the DNA is TGTGCCAGTAGTAGACTTATGGACACTGAAGCTTTCTTT.

The V and J genes are TRBV27 and TRBJ1-6; 11 bases agree with TRBD1. CDR1 is MNHEY, CDR2 SMNVEV, per germline (reference sequence). V shed 5 bases and J 3 bases; nucleotides not matched to a gene: 3. This CDR3 spans 16 amino acids. The CDR3 region is CASSPGQGVYNSPLHF. For the CDR3, the DNA is TGTGCCAGCAGTCCGGGACAGGGGGTCTATAATTCACCCCTCCACTTT.

The chain has TRBV2 and TRBJ1-5; D is undetermined. CDR1 and CDR2 (germline): SNHLY, FYNNEI. This CDR3 has 13 residues. V lost 7 bases, J lost 7 bases, and 14 bases lay in between. The CDR3 protein is CASTSEGGQPQHF. In DNA form, the CDR3 reads TGTGCCAGCACCTCCGAGGGAGGCCAGCCCCAGCATTTT.

Concerning this clone: This sample also contains other DNA sequences that code for the same CDR3. The CDR3 sequence is CASSLIAGSTDTQYF. For the CDR3, the DNA is TGTGCCAGCAGCTTAATAGCGGGGAGCACAGATACGCAGTATTTT. The chain has TRBV11-2 and TRBJ2-3, with 8 bases identical to TRBD2. V lost 2 bases and J lost 0; bases outside the gene matches: 1. Germline V gene sequence: CDR1 SGHAT, CDR2 FQNNGV. CDR3 length equals 15 residues.

This clone has just a few counts. The rearrangement links TRBV5-1 to TRBJ1-1; 7 bases map to TRBD1. This CDR3 spans 15 amino acids. From germline, CDR1 is SGHRS and CDR2 YFSETQ. V was pared by 4 bases and J by 1 base, with 7 bases of the junction left unmatched. The CDR3 DNA follows: TGCGCCAGCAGCGAAAGGACAGGTTGGAACACTGAAGCTTTCTTT. Translated: CASSERTGWNTEAFF.

This clone was seen a single time. The identical CDR3 is also encoded by other nucleotide sequences in the sample. The chain uses TRBV5-1 and TRBJ1-1; D may be TRBD1 (5 bases). This CDR3 has 13 residues. Germline-derived CDR1 and CDR2 are SGHRS and YFSETQ. Trimming cost V 4 bases and J 1 base, with 8 bases left between them. The CDR3 reads CASSPGGNTEAFF. The CDR3, as DNA: TGCGCCAGCAGCCCCGGGGGGAACACTGAAGCTTTCTTT.

This clone was recorded once. The chain couples TRBV5-1 to TRBJ2-7; 12 nucleotides match TRBD2. V shed 3 bases and J 6 bases; nucleotides not matched to a gene: 4. This CDR3 contains 14 residues. Germline V gene data show CDR1 as SGHRS and CDR2 as YFSETQ. In DNA, the CDR3 is TGCGCCAGCAGCTGGGGGACTAGCGGGTTCGAGCAGTACTTC. Its translation: CASSWGTSGFEQYF. The whole variable domain, filled in from reference TRBV5-1 and TRBJ2-7, reads KAGVTQTPRYLIKTRGQQVTLSCSPISGHRSVSWYQQTPGQGLQFLFEYFSETQRNKGNFPGRFSGRQFSNSRSEMNVSTLELGDSALYLCASSWGTSGFEQYFGPGTRLTVT.

V is TRBV7-2 and J is TRBJ2-5, with 13 positions matching TRBD2. Germline CDR1 reads SGHTA; CDR2 reads FQGNSA. This CDR3 comprises 15 residues. Germline trimming cut 5 bases from V and 4 bases from J; bases unmatched to any gene: 4. The CDR3 DNA sequence: TGTGCCAGCAGCACTAGCGGGGGGGCAGGAGAGACCCAGTACTTC. Its protein product is CASSTSGGAGETQYF.

This clone was detected only once. The rearrangement uses TRBV2 and TRBJ1-2; a weak D match, TRBD1 (6 bases). The V end was cut by 6 bases, the J end by 0 bases, with 11 bases between. CDR3 length: 14 residues. Germline values: CDR1 SNHLY, CDR2 FYNNEI. This CDR3 is CASSEYRANYGYTF. The CDR3, as DNA: TGTGCCAGCAGCGAATACAGGGCTAACTATGGCTACACCTTC.

The J gene is TRBJ2-7, the V gene TRBV2; D is possibly TRBD2 (5 bases). V was clipped by 2 bases and J by 3 bases, with 5 bases between them. Germline CDR1 SNHLY, CDR2 FYNNEI. There are 12 residues in the CDR3. CDR3 in amino acids: CASSESGYEQYF. For the CDR3, the DNA is TGTGCCAGCAGTGAAAGCGGCTACGAGCAGTACTTC.

The chain couples TRBV15 to TRBJ2-7; the match to TRBD2 covers 10 bases. This CDR3 has 16 amino acids. Germline CDR1 and CDR2: LNHNV and YYDKDF (reference sequence). J lost 2 bases, V lost 0 bases, and 4 bases had no gene match. The DNA for the CDR3 is TGTGCCACCAGCAGAGATATAAGCGGGAGGGCCTACGAGCAGTACTTC. This encodes CATSRDISGRAYEQYF.